Below are 20 T cell receptor beta chains sequenced from a single sample in a study of T cell responses to AZD1222 COVID-19 vaccine. Produced via immunoSEQ multiplex PCR; TCRdb's table is partial and in-frame only. The sample has 150,000 or so clones, more than 75% seen once. The specimen was peripheral blood, collected on day 0 of AZD1222 vaccination. The receptors come from an adult in good health.

The chain joins TRBV12-5 to TRBJ1-6, with TRBD1 identical over 11 bases. V gave up 3 bases and J gave up 9 bases; unmatched junction bases: 10. Germline loops: CDR1 LGHNT, CDR2 FRNRAP. The CDR3 is made up of 17 amino acids. CDR3 in DNA: TGTGCTAGTGGTTTCCGGACAGGGGGCTACGTTTTTTCACCCCTCCACTTT. This sequence encodes CASGFRTGGYVFSPLHF.

The sample holds one count of this clone. This rearrangement joins TRBV21-1 to TRBJ2-7; the D segment call TRBD2 is taken from the table without a DNA check. TRBV21-1 is recorded as a pseudogene. The CDR3 spans 16 residues. The CDR3 reads CASIAYPVAPTYEQYF. Written as DNA, the CDR3 is TGTGCCAGCATAGCCTACCCCGTAGCGCCTACCTACGAGCAGTACTTC.

The V gene is TRBV30, the J gene TRBJ2-5; the match to TRBD2 covers 13 bases. J was trimmed by 2 bases and V by 8 bases; bases with no gene match: 11. This CDR3 is built from 16 residues. Germline V CDR1 and CDR2: GTSNPN, SVGIG (reference sequence). Written as DNA, the CDR3 is TGTGCCCAAGGGGGACTAGCGGGGATAATTCAAGAGACCCAGTACTTC. Residues: CAQGGLAGIIQETQYF.

This chain links TRBV2 with TRBJ2-7; D is undetermined. The V gene lost 6 bases and the J gene lost 2 bases, with 11 bases spanning the gap. This CDR3 has 13 residues. The germline gives CDR1 SNHLY, CDR2 FYNNEI. The CDR3 DNA reads TGTGCCAGCAGAGACGCTCCAACCTACGAGCAGTACTTC. This sequence encodes CASRDAPTYEQYF. The full variable domain, rest sourced from reference TRBV2 and TRBJ2-7, is EPEVTQTPSHQVTQMGQEVILRCVPISNHLYFYWYRQILGQKVEFLVSFYNNEISEKSEIFDDQFSVERPDGSNFTLKIRSTKLEDSAMYFCASRDAPTYEQYFGPGTRLTVT.

The chain is built from TRBV11-2 and TRBJ1-1; D is possibly TRBD1 (6 bases). This CDR3 has 19 residues. Deletions cut 5 bases from V and 4 bases from J, with 29 bases between. Germline V gene lookup returns CDR1 SGHAT and CDR2 FQNNGV. CDR3 coding DNA: TGTGCCAGCAGCCTTAATGGGGCAACAGGGTTCAGGAGTTCCACTGAAGCTTTCTTT. Translating it yields CASSLNGATGFRSSTEAFF.

V is TRBV28 and J is TRBJ1-2; no firm D call. Per germline, CDR1 MDHEN and CDR2 SYDVKM. The V end lost 1 base, the J end lost 8 bases, and 5 bases lay between the germline ends. There are 11 residues in the CDR3. CDR3 DNA sequence: TGTGCCAGCAGTTTATCGGGAGGCTACACCTTC. Translated, it gives CASSLSGGYTF.

This chain links TRBV11-3 with TRBJ2-5; TRBD2 matches at 7 bases. Looked up from germline, CDR1 is SGHNT and CDR2 is YENEEA. The trim removed 5 bases at V and 1 base at J, leaving 10 bases unmatched. CDR3 size: 16 residues. In nucleotides, the CDR3 is TGTGCCAGCAGCCCGGGGGGTTGGATAGGCCAAGAGACCCAGTACTTC. As protein: CASSPGGWIGQETQYF.

This sequence joins TRBV3-1 (or the pseudogene TRBV3-2) and TRBJ1-3, with 8 bases fitting TRBD1. Germline CDR1 and CDR2: LGHDT and YNNKEL (reference sequence). There are 16 residues in the CDR3. Trimming took 2 bases from V and 5 from J; bases not matched to a gene: 8. DNA of the CDR3: TGTGCCAGCAGCCAAAGAGCGACAGGGGCCAGAAACACCATATATTTT. Its protein is CASSQRATGARNTIYF.

The V call is TRBV19, the J call TRBJ2-1; D gene unclear. Between the trimmed V and J ends, which lost 3 bases and 9 bases, there was a span of 6 bases. Germline V CDR1 and CDR2: LNHDA, SQIVND (reference sequence). CDR3 length: 11 amino acids. The CDR3 coding sequence is TGTGCCAGTAGTATCTGGGGTGAGCAGTTCTTC. This sequence encodes CASSIWGEQFF. The full variable domain, rest sourced from reference TRBV19 and TRBJ2-1, is DGGITQSPKYLFRKEGQNVTLSCEQNLNHDAMYWYRQDPGQGLRLIYYSQIVNDFQKGDIAEGYSVSREKKESFPLTVTSAQKNPTAFYLCASSIWGEQFFGPGTRLTVL.

The rearrangement joins TRBV5-4 to TRBJ1-2; 9 positions agree with TRBD1. The CDR3 runs to 15 residues. Germline CDR1 and CDR2: SGHNT and YYREEE (reference sequence). V shed 0 bases, J shed 2 bases, and the junction held 2 bases outside the gene matches. DNA for the CDR3: TGTGCCAGCAGCTTGGGAGGGACAGGGAACTATGGCTACACCTTC. This encodes CASSLGGTGNYGYTF.

The chain combines TRBV3-1 (or the pseudogene TRBV3-2) with TRBJ1-6; 7 nucleotides align to TRBD1. The CDR3 has 15 amino acids. The V gene end was trimmed by 6 bases and the J gene end by 6 bases; junction bases not matched to a gene: 8. In germline, CDR1 is LGHDT, CDR2 YNNKEL (reference sequence). DNA of the CDR3: TGTGCCAGCAGGAAAAGGGACAGCGTTAATTCACCCCTCCACTTT. Its protein product is CASRKRDSVNSPLHF.

The chain couples TRBV19 to TRBJ2-7; 12 nucleotides line up with TRBD1. Per the germline V gene, CDR1 is LNHDA and CDR2 is SQIVND (reference sequence). This CDR3 has 15 amino acids. V shed 1 base and J 7 bases; nucleotides not matched to a gene: 5. CDR3 loop: CASSIVGTGGREQYF. CDR3 nucleotide sequence: TGTGCCAGTAGTATAGTTGGGACAGGGGGCCGGGAGCAGTACTTC.

V and J are TRBV28 and TRBJ1-3; D is uncertain. V dropped 1 base and J dropped 0 bases, with 7 bases sitting between them. The CDR3 length is 15 residues. Per germline, CDR1 MDHEN and CDR2 SYDVKM. The CDR3 reads CASSLSGISGNTIYF. For the CDR3, the DNA is TGTGCCAGCAGTTTATCCGGCATCTCTGGAAACACCATATATTTT.

J is TRBJ1-2 and V is TRBV19; D unclear. Germline assignment: CDR1 LNHDA and CDR2 SQIVND (reference sequence). CDR3 length equals 14 residues. V shed 3 bases and J shed 3 bases, with 11 bases lying between them. The CDR3 reads CASSISGKDYGYTF. CDR3 in DNA: TGTGCCAGTAGTATTTCCGGAAAAGACTATGGCTACACCTTC. Full variable domain (outside the CDR3, taken from reference TRBV19 and TRBJ1-2): DGGITQSPKYLFRKEGQNVTLSCEQNLNHDAMYWYRQDPGQGLRLIYYSQIVNDFQKGDIAEGYSVSREKKESFPLTVTSAQKNPTAFYLCASSISGKDYGYTFGSGTRLTVV.

CDR3 in amino acids: CASGLAGGGEQYF. The CDR3 DNA is TGTGCCAGCGGACTAGCGGGAGGCGGCGAGCAGTACTTC. V and J are TRBV2 and TRBJ2-7; TRBD2 agrees at 14 bases. There are 13 residues in the CDR3. Germline V gene sequence: CDR1 SNHLY, CDR2 FYNNEI. Losses at the gene ends were 8 bases for V and 6 bases for J; bases not matched to a gene: 3.

The chain joins TRBV7-2 to TRBJ1-1; TRBD1 is a possible D gene (6 bases). The CDR3 is made up of 14 amino acids. V lost 0 bases, J lost 5 bases, and 10 bases lay in between. CDR1 is SGHTA and CDR2 is FQGNSA in the germline V gene. The CDR3 DNA reads TGTGCCAGCAGCTTAGCTAGGGGGGGGACTGAAGCTTTCTTT. Encoded protein: CASSLARGGTEAFF.

The J gene is TRBJ1-1, the V gene TRBV10-3; 12 bases agree with TRBD1. This CDR3 has 14 amino acids. V gave up 6 bases and J gave up 5 bases; unmatched junction bases: 4. From germline, CDR1 is ENHRY and CDR2 SYGVKD. The CDR3 coding sequence is TGTGCCATCAGGGGACAGGGGGCGAATACTGAAGCTTTCTTT. Translation: CAIRGQGANTEAFF.

The chain uses TRBV5-6 and TRBJ1-1; the D gene is possibly TRBD1 (5 bases). The CDR3 is 12 residues long. V dropped 4 bases and J dropped 7 bases, with 11 bases sitting between them. Per the germline V gene, CDR1 is SGHDT and CDR2 is YYEEEE. CDR3 nucleotides: TGTGCCAGCAGCGCCGACAGATATGAAGCTTTCTTT. Translation: CASSADRYEAFF.

The chain recombines TRBV28 with TRBJ1-5; the D is unclear. With 6 bases removed from V and 7 bases from J, the gap between germline ends came to 10 bases. The germline CDR1 and CDR2 sequences are MDHEN and SYDVKM. This CDR3 spans 12 amino acids. The CDR3 loop is CASSPRWQPQHF. The CDR3 bases are TGTGCCAGCAGCCCCCGGTGGCAGCCCCAGCATTTT.

The chain couples TRBV19 to TRBJ1-2; D remains ambiguous. CDR3 length: 11 residues. Trimming removed 6 bases at V and 5 bases at J, with 7 bases between. Germline CDR1 reads LNHDA; CDR2 reads SQIVND (reference sequence). CDR3 nucleotides: TGTGCCAGTAGGGCATCTTATGGCTACACCTTC. Translating gives CASRASYGYTF.